These T cell receptor beta chains were read from a single sample in a study of immune evolution from preneoplasia to lung adenocarcinoma. The table came from immunoSEQ multiplex PCR; TCRdb's copy has only in-frame clones and leaves some out. The repertoire has about 10,000 clones, around 89% of them found once; the top ten carry about 2.8%. Sequencing was performed on FFPE invasive lung adenocarcinoma tissue. The receptors were gathered from a person aged 65 to 85 with invasive lung adenocarcinoma. Some clones in this sample may be carry-over from other donors' samples. Both conserved end residues are part of each CDR3. The D gene is left open where the match is weak. Not every row has a clone size; where given, it reads once, few, many or a size class.

cdr3_aa: CASSVGGGGEAFF
cdr3_nt: TGTGCCAGCAGCGTAGGGGGAGGTGGTGAAGCTTTCTTT
d_call: .
clone_size: .
v_call: TRBV9
j_call: TRBJ1-1

cdr3_aa: CASSQVGRLAEAFF
cdr3_nt: TGCGCCAGCAGCCAAGTGGGGAGGTTGGCTGAAGCTTTCTTT
d_call: .
clone_size: .
v_call: TRBV4-1
j_call: TRBJ1-1

cdr3_aa: CASRMDFSTDTQYF
cdr3_nt: TGCGCCAGCCGGATGGACTTTAGCACAGATACGCAGTATTTT
d_call: .
clone_size: once
v_call: TRBV10-2
j_call: TRBJ2-3

cdr3_aa: CSVSGGNQPQHF
cdr3_nt: TGCAGCGTTTCAGGAGGCAATCAGCCCCAGCATTTT
d_call: .
clone_size: .
v_call: TRBV29-1
j_call: TRBJ1-5

cdr3_aa: CASSSGRGSVLFF
cdr3_nt: TGCGCCAGCAGCTCGGGCCGGGGATCCGTGCTGTTTTTT
d_call: .
clone_size: .
v_call: TRBV5-1
j_call: TRBJ2-2

cdr3_aa: CASGAGDTIYF
cdr3_nt: TGTGCCAGCGGGGCGGGAGACACCATATATTTT
d_call: .
clone_size: .
v_call: TRBV2
j_call: TRBJ1-3

cdr3_aa: CASSPGTSSGNTIYF
cdr3_nt: TGTGCCAGCAGCCCAGGGACTTCCTCTGGAAACACCATATATTTT
d_call: .
clone_size: once
v_call: TRBV6-1
j_call: TRBJ1-3

cdr3_aa: CASSLNALVGGYTF
cdr3_nt: TGTGCCAGCAGCTTGAACGCCCTCGTGGGGGGCTACACCTTC
d_call: .
clone_size: .
v_call: TRBV5-8
j_call: TRBJ1-2

cdr3_aa: CASSLGGGQPEAFF
cdr3_nt: TGCGCCAGCAGCTTGGGGGGAGGCCAGCCTGAAGCTTTCTTT
d_call: .
clone_size: once
v_call: TRBV5-1
j_call: TRBJ1-1

cdr3_aa: CAATGTAYGYTF
cdr3_nt: TGTGCCGCTACCGGGACAGCGTATGGCTACACCTTC
d_call: TRBD1
clone_size: .
v_call: TRBV28
j_call: TRBJ1-2

cdr3_aa: CASSLDHKGHYGYTF
cdr3_nt: TGTGCCAGCAGTCTAGATCATAAGGGTCACTATGGCTACACCTTC
d_call: .
clone_size: once
v_call: TRBV2
j_call: TRBJ1-2

cdr3_aa: CSASRVGELFF
cdr3_nt: TGCAGTGCTAGTAGGGTCGGGGAGCTGTTTTTT
d_call: .
clone_size: .
v_call: TRBV20-1
j_call: TRBJ2-2

cdr3_aa: CASSFSGTDTQYF
cdr3_nt: TGTGCCAGCAGCTTTAGCGGCACAGATACGCAGTATTTT
d_call: .
clone_size: few
v_call: TRBV7-8
j_call: TRBJ2-3

cdr3_aa: CASSLWDGETQYF
cdr3_nt: TGTGCCAGCAGTCTATGGGACGGAGAGACCCAGTACTTC
d_call: .
clone_size: .
v_call: TRBV2
j_call: TRBJ2-5

cdr3_aa: CSATREEGYTF
cdr3_nt: TGCAGTGCTACCAGGGAGGAAGGCTACACCTTC
d_call: .
clone_size: .
v_call: TRBV20-1
j_call: TRBJ1-2

cdr3_aa: CASSPSGQNTEAFF
cdr3_nt: TGTGCCAGCTCACCTTCCGGACAGAACACTGAAGCTTTCTTT
d_call: .
clone_size: once
v_call: TRBV18
j_call: TRBJ1-1

cdr3_aa: CASSLSGQFTDTQYF
cdr3_nt: TGTGCCAGCAGTTTGTCGGGACAGTTCACAGATACGCAGTATTTT
d_call: TRBD1
clone_size: .
v_call: TRBV28
j_call: TRBJ2-3

cdr3_aa: CASRDGGLNYGYTF
cdr3_nt: TGTGCCAGCAGAGATGGGGGCCTGAACTATGGCTACACCTTC
d_call: .
clone_size: .
v_call: TRBV28
j_call: TRBJ1-2

cdr3_aa: CASSQGNYGYTF
cdr3_nt: TGTGCCAGCAGTCAGGGGAACTATGGCTACACCTTC
d_call: .
clone_size: .
v_call: TRBV6-6
j_call: TRBJ1-2

cdr3_aa: CASSRGDRGRNLADTQYF
cdr3_nt: TGCGCCAGCAGCCGCGGGGACAGGGGGCGCAATTTGGCAGATACGCAGTATTTT
d_call: TRBD1
clone_size: .
v_call: TRBV5-1
j_call: TRBJ2-3

cdr3_aa: CASSLIRGGNEKLFF
cdr3_nt: TGTGCCAGCAGTTTGATTAGGGGGGGTAATGAAAAACTGTTTTTT
d_call: .
clone_size: .
v_call: TRBV28
j_call: TRBJ1-4

cdr3_aa: CASSWPGQGHTEAFF
cdr3_nt: TGTGCCAGTAGTTGGCCGGGACAGGGACACACTGAAGCTTTCTTT
d_call: TRBD1
clone_size: once
v_call: TRBV19
j_call: TRBJ1-1

cdr3_aa: CASSPHPDTQYF
cdr3_nt: TGTGCCAGCAGCCCACATCCAGATACACAGTATTTT
d_call: .
clone_size: .
v_call: TRBV6-6
j_call: TRBJ2-3

cdr3_aa: CSAKFYSEQFF
cdr3_nt: TGCAGTGCCAAATTTTACAGTGAGCAGTTCTTC
d_call: .
clone_size: .
v_call: TRBV20-1
j_call: TRBJ2-1

cdr3_aa: CAFRGITNTGELFF
cdr3_nt: TGTGCCTTTCGGGGAATAACGAACACCGGGGAGCTGTTTTTT
d_call: .
clone_size: .
v_call: TRBV30
j_call: TRBJ2-2

cdr3_aa: CASSLHPSGSQVDTQYF
cdr3_nt: TGTGCCAGCAGTCTACACCCTAGCGGGAGTCAGGTAGATACGCAGTATTTT
d_call: TRBD2
clone_size: .
v_call: TRBV28
j_call: TRBJ2-3

cdr3_aa: CNPTGLYGYTF
cdr3_nt: TGCAACCCTACAGGGCTCTATGGCTACACCTTC
d_call: .
clone_size: .
v_call: TRBV20-1
j_call: TRBJ1-2

cdr3_aa: CASSYRGKGGGYTF
cdr3_nt: TGTGCCAGCAGTTACCGTGGCAAAGGCGGTGGCTACACCTTC
d_call: .
clone_size: few
v_call: TRBV6-5
j_call: TRBJ1-2

cdr3_aa: CASSSSLGPPDYGYTF
cdr3_nt: TGTGCCAGCAGCTCAAGCCTCGGACCGCCGGACTATGGCTACACCTTC
d_call: .
clone_size: .
v_call: TRBV7-6
j_call: TRBJ1-2

cdr3_aa: CASSFLGDHYGYTF
cdr3_nt: TGTGCCAGCAGCTTTCTAGGAGACCACTATGGCTACACCTTC
d_call: .
clone_size: .
v_call: TRBV11-2
j_call: TRBJ1-2

cdr3_aa: CASSSAQGQGWYEQYF
cdr3_nt: TGCGCCAGCAGCTCGGCACAGGGACAGGGGTGGTACGAGCAGTACTTC
d_call: TRBD1
clone_size: .
v_call: TRBV5-1
j_call: TRBJ2-7

cdr3_aa: CAWAGLAGGDDTDTQYF
cdr3_nt: TGTGCCTGGGCTGGACTAGCGGGGGGCGATGACACAGATACGCAGTATTTT
d_call: TRBD2
clone_size: .
v_call: TRBV30
j_call: TRBJ2-3

cdr3_aa: CASTRTSGSYNEQFF
cdr3_nt: TGTGCCAGCACCCGGACTAGCGGCTCCTACAATGAGCAGTTCTTC
d_call: TRBD2
clone_size: .
v_call: TRBV9
j_call: TRBJ2-1

cdr3_aa: CASSSQGVGYTF
cdr3_nt: TGTGCCAGCAGTTCACAGGGGGTTGGCTACACCTTC
d_call: TRBD1
clone_size: .
v_call: TRBV27
j_call: TRBJ1-2

cdr3_aa: CASSVDSVFEQYF
cdr3_nt: TGTGCCAGCAGCGTGGACAGCGTGTTTGAGCAGTACTTC
d_call: .
clone_size: .
v_call: TRBV7-9
j_call: TRBJ2-7

cdr3_aa: CASSVTGGTEAFF
cdr3_nt: TGTGCCAGCAGCGTGACAGGGGGCACTGAAGCTTTCTTT
d_call: TRBD1
clone_size: once
v_call: TRBV9
j_call: TRBJ1-1

cdr3_aa: CSPDKEETQYF
cdr3_nt: TGCAGTCCGGACAAGGAGGAGACCCAGTACTTC
d_call: .
clone_size: .
v_call: TRBV20-1
j_call: TRBJ2-5

cdr3_aa: CASSVVWNTGELFF
cdr3_nt: TGTGCCAGCAGCGTAGTCTGGAACACCGGGGAGCTGTTTTTT
d_call: .
clone_size: .
v_call: TRBV9
j_call: TRBJ2-2